This T cell receptor beta chain is from a study of molecular identifiers for immune sequencing clone quantification. This clonotype was detected once. A much more abundant neighbour one base away suggests this may be a read error. This CDR3 has 14 amino acids. V dropped 1 base and J dropped 3; count of bases not matched to a gene: 4. CDR1 and CDR2 (germline): DFQATT, SNEGSKA (reference sequence). TCRdb independently ran MiXCR on the PCR reads; one entry per CDR3 protein. The sample gives about 320,000 distinct CDR3 sequences, 20% to 25% of which show up once; approximately 0.8% is in the top ten. This chain uses TRBV20-1 with TRBJ2-7; 9 bases fit TRBD2. The source of this sequence is a human donor in good health. Some libraries in this study had Jurkat cell RNA spiked in. The sample consisted of naive CD8+ T cells from blood, with Jurkat cell RNA spiked in. Subset meaning: FACS-sorted CD8+CD4-CCR7+CD45RA+ naive T cells. CDR3 amino acids: CSARAPSGIYEQYF. DNA of the CDR3: TGCAGTGCTAGAGCCCCTAGCGGGATCTACGAGCAGTACTTC.